These T cell receptor beta chains were read from a single sample in a study of blood T cell repertoires in COVID-19. Clones were sequenced by immunoSEQ multiplex PCR, and TCRdb holds only the in-frame ones, with some missing. The sample lists hundreds of thousands of clones, 80% to 90% occurring once. The source material was peripheral blood. The receptors shown here come from a man younger than 30 with COVID-19, enrolled during active disease. CDR3s include the opening cysteine and the closing phenylalanine or tryptophan. The D gene is left open where the match is weak. Clone size is shown for a subset of rows, as once, few, many or a class of expanded clone.

d_call	clone_size	v_call	j_call	cdr3_aa	cdr3_nt
TRBD1	few	TRBV11-3	TRBJ1-6	CASSSGRTGVSPLHF	TGTGCCAGCAGCTCGGGAAGGACAGGGGTTTCACCCCTCCACTTT
TRBD1	NA	TRBV6-5	TRBJ1-6	CASGGTAINSPLHF	TGTGCCAGCGGGGGGACAGCGATTAATTCACCCCTCCACTTT
TRBD1	NA	TRBV5-4	TRBJ2-3	CASSLNRGLTDTQYF	TGTGCCAGCAGCTTGAACAGGGGCTTAACAGATACGCAGTATTTT
NA	NA	TRBV1	TRBJ2-7	CTSSQPHPPTSGRDYEQYF	TGCACCAGCAGCCAACCCCATCCCCCGACTAGCGGGAGGGACTACGAGCAGTACTTC
NA	few	TRBV11-2	TRBJ2-1	CASSEGRGGPYEQFF	TGTGCCAGCAGCGAGGGGAGGGGGGGCCCCTATGAGCAGTTCTTC
TRBD2	NA	TRBV6-4	TRBJ2-1	CASSDDGLADYNEQFF	TGTGCCAGCAGTGACGATGGACTAGCGGATTACAATGAGCAGTTCTTC
NA	NA	TRBV20-1	TRBJ2-5	CSASPPPDRLAGETQYF	TGCAGTGCTAGTCCCCCGCCGGACAGACTAGCCGGGGAGACCCAGTACTTC
TRBD1	NA	TRBV27	TRBJ1-2	CASSLRTGTLSGYTF	TGTGCCAGCAGTTTAAGGACAGGGACTCTAAGTGGCTACACCTTC
NA	NA	TRBV7-9	TRBJ2-2	CAATREVANTGELFF	TGTGCCGCAACTAGGGAGGTTGCGAACACCGGGGAGCTGTTTTTT
NA	NA	TRBV19	TRBJ2-3	CASSIRGSTDTQYF	TGTGCCAGTAGTATTAGGGGGAGCACAGATACGCAGTATTTT
TRBD1	NA	TRBV6-2/TRBV6-3	TRBJ1-2	CASSLDRGLANYGYTF	TGTGCCAGCAGTTTGGACAGGGGCCTAGCTAACTATGGCTACACCTTC
TRBD1	NA	TRBV3-1/TRBV3-2	TRBJ1-4	CASRPTGSNEKLFF	TGTGCCAGCAGACCGACAGGGTCTAATGAAAAACTGTTTTTT
TRBD2	NA	TRBV12-5	TRBJ2-1	CASGLPSSGGLYNEQFF	TGTGCTAGTGGTTTGCCCTCGAGCGGGGGACTGTACAATGAGCAGTTCTTC
NA	NA	TRBV7-9	TRBJ1-1	CASSSSWSAGTEAFF	TGTGCCAGCAGCTCAAGTTGGAGTGCGGGCACTGAAGCTTTCTTT
TRBD2	NA	TRBV4-1	TRBJ2-1	CASSQGLAGRTYNEQFF	TGCGCCAGCAGCCAGGGTTTAGCGGGGCGTACCTACAATGAGCAGTTCTTC
NA	NA	TRBV3-1/TRBV3-2	TRBJ1-3	CASSQAGSGNTIYF	TGTGCCAGCAGCCAAGCAGGGTCTGGAAACACCATATATTTT
TRBD2	NA	TRBV10-2	TRBJ2-7	CASRETSGGYEQYF	TGCGCCAGCCGAGAGACTAGCGGGGGCTACGAGCAGTACTTC
TRBD2	NA	TRBV7-9	TRBJ2-1	CASSPGLASYNEQFF	TGTGCCAGCAGCCCCGGACTAGCTTCGTACAATGAGCAGTTCTTC
NA	NA	TRBV20-1	TRBJ2-6	CSASIGGGTGANVLTF	TGCAGTGCTAGTATAGGGGGGGGCACTGGGGCCAACGTCCTGACTTTC
TRBD2	NA	TRBV14	TRBJ2-2	CASSQALAGLGELFF	TGTGCCAGCAGCCAAGCCTTAGCGGGGCTCGGGGAGCTGTTTTTT
TRBD1	NA	TRBV30	TRBJ2-3	CAWGQGSTDTQYF	TGTGCCTGGGGACAGGGTAGCACAGATACGCAGTATTTT
TRBD2	NA	TRBV5-1	TRBJ2-3	CASSPTGTSVASTDTQYF	TGCGCCAGCAGCCCAACCGGGACTAGCGTAGCTAGCACAGATACGCAGTATTTT
NA	NA	TRBV5-1	TRBJ2-2	CASSLAEGEGELFF	TGCGCCAGCAGCTTGGCTGAGGGCGAAGGGGAGCTGTTTTTT
TRBD1	NA	TRBV6-1	TRBJ1-1	CASSGQGSPMNTEAFF	TGTGCCAGCAGTGGACAGGGGTCCCCAATGAACACTGAAGCTTTCTTT
TRBD1	NA	TRBV27	TRBJ1-4	CASSQYGTGGEKLFF	TGTGCCAGCAGTCAGTACGGGACAGGGGGTGAAAAACTGTTTTTT
NA	NA	TRBV11-1	TRBJ1-6	CASSFRGGPKSPLHF	TGTGCCAGCAGCTTTCGTGGGGGCCCTAAGTCACCCCTCCACTTT
NA	NA	TRBV14	TRBJ2-3	CASSHANTQYF	TGTGCCAGCAGCCATGCGAATACGCAGTATTTT
NA	NA	TRBV20-1	TRBJ1-4	CSAAMGEKLFF	TGCAGTGCCGCTATGGGCGAAAAACTGTTTTTT
NA	NA	TRBV7-9	TRBJ2-1	CASLSEGNEQFF	TGTGCCAGCCTCTCCGAGGGCAATGAGCAGTTCTTC
TRBD1	NA	TRBV11-2	TRBJ1-1	CASRRGQANTEAFF	TGTGCCAGCAGACGGGGACAGGCGAACACTGAAGCTTTCTTT
NA	NA	TRBV12-5	TRBJ1-3	CASGGSGVNTIYF	TGTGCTAGTGGCGGCAGCGGGGTAAACACCATATATTTT
NA	NA	TRBV28	TRBJ1-6	CASSFQGMGSPLHF	TGTGCCAGCAGTTTCCAGGGTATGGGTTCACCCCTCCACTTT
NA	NA	TRBV7-3	TRBJ2-6	CASSSSGDGANVLTF	TGTGCCAGCAGCTCCTCAGGGGACGGGGCCAACGTCCTGACTTTC
TRBD2	NA	TRBV18	TRBJ2-7	CASSSGTSGRSYEQYF	TGTGCCAGCTCATCCGGGACTAGCGGGAGATCATACGAGCAGTACTTC
NA	NA	TRBV9	TRBJ1-1	CASSPRGDKAFF	TGTGCCAGCAGCCCCCGGGGTGACAAAGCTTTCTTT
NA	NA	TRBV20-1	TRBJ1-1	CSARGHTEAFF	TGCAGTGCCAGGGGACACACTGAAGCTTTCTTT
NA	NA	TRBV2	TRBJ1-5	CASSEWNQPQHF	TGTGCCAGCAGCGAGTGGAATCAGCCCCAGCATTTT
TRBD2	NA	TRBV19	TRBJ2-5	CASGASGQETQYF	TGTGCCAGTGGGGCTAGCGGCCAAGAGACCCAGTACTTC
NA	NA	TRBV19	TRBJ2-2	CASSGPIGGELFF	TGTGCCAGTAGTGGCCCGATTGGCGGGGAGCTGTTTTTT
NA	NA	TRBV7-9	TRBJ2-2	CASSPRLGRELFF	TGTGCCAGCAGCCCTCGACTCGGTCGGGAGCTGTTTTTT
NA	NA	TRBV19	TRBJ2-7	CASSIGTGHEQYF	TGTGCCAGTAGTATCGGAACAGGGCACGAGCAGTACTTC
NA	NA	TRBV2	TRBJ2-1	CAIEHGEQFF	TGTGCCATCGAGCACGGTGAGCAGTTCTTC